The present TCR beta chain was sequenced within a study of blood T cell repertoires in COVID-19. Study background: Samples came from the United States, Italy and Spain, spanning acute and convalescent COVID-19. In each case, the material was cDNA or gDNA derived from T cells, B-cell-depleted T cells, or PBMCs.

This clone was seen a single time. Authors' data handling: Amplifying reference gene primers gave estimates of nucleated cell counts. Some clones are missing from TCRdb's copy, which holds only in-frame ones; the method was immunoSEQ multiplex PCR. That table gives V, J and clone size, and the DNA gave D and trimming. The sample yields about half a million clones, 80% to 90% seen once. The CDR3 covers 16 residues. Germline assignment: CDR1 GTSNPN and CDR2 SVGIG (reference sequence). V lost 5 bases, J lost 8 bases, and 25 bases lay in between. The chain links TRBV30 to TRBJ2-1; TRBD2 is a possible D gene (5 bases). The sequenced material came from peripheral blood. The clonotype originates from a human donor in a cohort sampled during active COVID-19. In DNA, the CDR3 is TGTGCCTGGGCTATTATTTACCGGGCGGGTCCCCATGAGCAGTTCTTC. It encodes CAWAIIYRAGPHEQFF.